These 25 T cell receptor beta chains came from one sample sequenced in a study of cytomegalovirus exposure and HLA in healthy donors. Use of 60 Vbeta and 13 Jbeta primers characterized the PCR. The protocol was immunoSEQ multiplex PCR, while the TCRdb copy is restricted to in-frame clones and leaves out a portion. The sample yields some 140,000 clones, 8.9% seen once. Sequenced input: PBMCs. The receptors shown here come from a woman aged 40 to 50 in good health and CMV-seropositive.

DNA of the CDR3: TGCGCCAGCAGCCAAAGGACAGCGAACACCGGGGAGCTGTTTTTT. This sequence encodes CASSQRTANTGELFF. The J gene is TRBJ2-2, the V gene TRBV5-1; D possibly corresponds to TRBD1 (6 bases). CDR1 and CDR2 (germline): SGHRS, YFSETQ. CDR3 length equals 15 residues. V lost 4 bases and J lost 0, with 10 bases in between.

The sample holds a few counts of this clone. The chain joins TRBV9 to TRBJ1-2; no definite D call. V dropped 0 bases and J dropped 4 bases, with 13 bases sitting between them. There are 15 residues in the CDR3. From germline, CDR1 is SGDLS and CDR2 YYNGEE. The CDR3 DNA reads as TGTGCCAGCAGCGTAGATGGAGGGTCAGGCTATGGCTACACCTTC. The encoded protein is CASSVDGGSGYGYTF.

This chain joins TRBV18 and TRBJ2-1; maybe TRBD1 (5 bases). The CDR3 contains 16 residues. Germline assignment: CDR1 KGHSH and CDR2 LQKENI. V lost 6 bases to trimming and J lost 0 bases, with 15 bases between them. The CDR3, as DNA: TGTGCCAGCTCGCTACTTGGACATAGCTCCTACAATGAGCAGTTCTTC. This translates into CASSLLGHSSYNEQFF.

The chain recombines TRBV12-5 with TRBJ2-5; D not resolved. The V gene's germline CDR1 is LGHNT and CDR2 FRNRAP. The V end was cut by 8 bases, the J end by 3 bases, with 7 bases between. The CDR3 is made up of 11 amino acids. CDR3 coding DNA: TGTGCTAGTAGCCTGGAAGAGACCCAGTACTTC. Encoded protein: CASSLEETQYF.

The chain combines TRBV11-2 with TRBJ2-3; TRBD2 might be the D (5 bases). This CDR3 contains 13 residues. Trimming pared 3 bases from V and 4 bases from J, leaving 8 bases between. Looked up from germline, CDR1 is SGHAT and CDR2 is FQNNGV. The CDR3 DNA reads as TGTGCCAGCAGCTTCCCCGGGGCAGATACGCAGTATTTT. It is translated as CASSFPGADTQYF.

The genes are TRBV2 and TRBJ2-1; 12 bases map to TRBD2. The CDR3 runs to 15 residues. CDR1 is SNHLY and CDR2 is FYNNEI in the germline V gene. Unmatched junction bases numbered 3, after V lost 5 bases and J lost 4 bases. The CDR3 DNA reads as TGTGCCAGCAGTCCCACTAGCGGGGGGTACAATGAGCAGTTCTTC. This translates into CASSPTSGGYNEQFF.

The chain has TRBV5-6 and TRBJ2-5; weak D call: TRBD1 (6 bases). Germline V gene data show CDR1 as SGHDT and CDR2 as YYEEEE. The ends were cut back, 3 bases at V and 5 bases at J, with 14 bases in the middle. CDR3 length equals 14 residues. The CDR3 reads CASSSGTIGETQYF. DNA for the CDR3: TGTGCCAGCAGCTCGGGGACAATTGGGGAGACCCAGTACTTC.

This clone has more than one count but fewer than ten. This chain links TRBV7-2 with TRBJ1-4; 9 bases align to TRBD1. Germline CDR1 reads SGHTA; CDR2 reads FQGNSA. V lost 6 bases to trimming and J lost 5 bases; unmatched junction nucleotides: 10. The CDR3 length is 16 residues. Written as DNA, the CDR3 is TGTGCCAGCAGTCGACAGGGGGTCAGCTCGAATGAAAAACTGTTTTTT. As protein: CASSRQGVSSNEKLFF.

This clone came up a few times. Distinct nucleotide sequences in the sample also encode this CDR3. The chain joins TRBV6-5 to TRBJ1-2; no reliable D call. The CDR3 contains 13 residues. Germline V gene data show CDR1 as MNHEY and CDR2 as SVGAGI. The V end lost 6 bases, the J end lost 4 bases, and 12 bases lay between the germline ends. The CDR3 is CASSSREGYGYTF. For the CDR3, the DNA is TGTGCCAGCAGCTCTAGGGAGGGCTATGGCTACACCTTC.

This chain joins TRBV4-3 and TRBJ1-2; D is ambiguous. V was pared by 0 bases and J by 4 bases, with 15 bases between. The CDR3 is 16 amino acids. Per germline, CDR1 LGHNA and CDR2 YSLEER. The CDR3 reads CASSQDSRETFYGYTF. CDR3 coding DNA: TGCGCCAGCAGCCAAGACTCCCGAGAAACTTTCTATGGCTACACCTTC.

This clone was observed a handful of times. The chain is built from TRBV4-2 and TRBJ1-1; TRBD1 matches 8 bases. This CDR3 has 14 amino acids. Germline CDR1 LGHNA, CDR2 YNFKEQ. Trimming at V came to 5 bases and at J to 10 bases, leaving 12 bases not matched to a gene. The CDR3: CASSATGEAFGAFF. The CDR3 DNA is TGTGCCAGCAGCGCGACAGGGGAGGCCTTTGGAGCTTTCTTT.

This CDR3 reads CASSHPGTGGGGIYEQYF. As DNA, the CDR3 is TGCGCCAGCAGCCATCCTGGGACTGGCGGGGGAGGAATCTACGAGCAGTACTTC. The V and J genes are TRBV4-3 and TRBJ2-7; the match to TRBD2 covers 7 bases. There are 18 residues in the CDR3. The trim removed 3 bases at V and 3 bases at J, leaving 17 bases unmatched. The germline gives CDR1 LGHNA, CDR2 YSLEER.

DNA of the CDR3: TGTGCCAGCAGCTTAGGTCGAACTAATGAAAAACTGTTTTTT. Translated: CASSLGRTNEKLFF. The chain employs TRBV7-9 and TRBJ1-4; unclear D gene. Germline assignment: CDR1 SEHNR and CDR2 FQNEAQ (reference sequence). The CDR3 is 14 residues long. V was trimmed by 1 base and J by 1 base, leaving 4 bases between them.

This clone has ten or more counts. The V gene is TRBV4-1, the J gene TRBJ1-5, with D possibly matching TRBD1 (5 bases). With 2 bases removed from V and 3 bases from J, the gap between germline ends came to 17 bases. The CDR3 totals 17 residues. Germline loops: CDR1 MGHRA, CDR2 YSYEKL. CDR3 protein: CASSQLFGGTPNQPQHF. The CDR3 DNA reads as TGCGCCAGCAGCCAACTGTTCGGGGGGACCCCCAATCAGCCCCAGCATTTT.

This clone was found a few times. The chain links TRBV9 to TRBJ2-3, with D possibly matching TRBD2 (6 bases). With 7 bases removed from V and 0 bases from J, the gap between germline ends came to 12 bases. This CDR3 comprises 14 residues. Per germline, CDR1 SGDLS and CDR2 YYNGEE. This CDR3 reads CASGGPGSTDTQYF. CDR3 bases: TGTGCCAGCGGAGGGCCAGGGAGCACAGATACGCAGTATTTT. Full variable domain (outside the CDR3, taken from reference TRBV9 and TRBJ2-3): DSGVTQTPKHLITATGQRVTLRCSPRSGDLSVYWYQQSLDQGLQFLIQYYNGEERAKGNILERFSAQQFPDLHSELNLSSLELGDSALYFCASGGPGSTDTQYFGPGTRLTVL.

This clone has only a few counts. This chain uses TRBV7-8 with TRBJ2-3; 8 bases fit TRBD2. J lost 3 bases, V lost 3 bases, and 5 bases had no gene match. Germline V gene data show CDR1 as SGHVS and CDR2 as FQNEAQ. The CDR3 has 15 residues. The CDR3 reads CASSFSGGATDTQYF. DNA of the CDR3: TGTGCCAGCAGCTTCAGCGGGGGTGCGACAGATACGCAGTATTTT. Using reference TRBV7-8 and TRBJ2-3 for the parts outside the CDR3, the full variable domain is GAGVSQSPRYKVAKRGQDVALRCDPISGHVSLFWYQQALGQGPEFLTYFQNEAQLDKSGLPSDRFFAERPEGSVSTLKIQRTQQEDSAVYLCASSFSGGATDTQYFGPGTRLTVL.

This clone was counted between two and nine times. The chain combines TRBV2 with TRBJ2-7; 12 positions match TRBD1. The CDR3 runs to 15 residues. Germline values: CDR1 SNHLY, CDR2 FYNNEI. The junction had 8 bases not matched to a gene; V was cut back by 5 bases and J by 6 bases. The CDR3 coding sequence is TGTGCCAGCAGTCCTACGGGACAGGGGGCCTCCGAGCAGTACTTC. Encoded protein: CASSPTGQGASEQYF.

For this clone: At one boundary the junction diverges from the germline segment, which might be a read error. The chain links TRBV29-1 to TRBJ1-2; 8 bases match TRBD1. The CDR3 extends over 13 amino acids. Germline CDR1 is SQVTM and CDR2 is ANQGSEA. CDR3 in DNA: TGCAGCGTTTCGACAGGGGCTAACTATGGCCACACCTTC. This gives the protein CSVSTGANYGHTF.

The rearrangement links TRBV2 to TRBJ2-2; the match to TRBD2 covers 16 bases. This CDR3 has 18 residues. In germline, CDR1 is SNHLY, CDR2 FYNNEI. The J segment lost 0 bases and the V segment lost 4 bases, leaving 2 bases of the junction unmatched. CDR3: CASSAGLAGGTNTGELFF. The CDR3, as DNA: TGTGCCAGCAGTGCGGGACTAGCGGGGGGGACGAACACCGGGGAGCTGTTTTTT.

The V gene is TRBV7-9, the J gene TRBJ2-7; 9 bases match TRBD1. Germline CDR1 reads SEHNR; CDR2 reads FQNEAQ (reference sequence). There are 17 residues in the CDR3. J was trimmed by 2 bases and V by 5 bases; bases with no gene match: 13. The CDR3 nucleotides read TGTGCCAGCAGCCTGGGACAGGGTAAAGCTCTCCCCTACGAGCAGTACTTC. It yields the protein CASSLGQGKALPYEQYF.

V is TRBV4-3 and J is TRBJ2-7; 7 positions match TRBD1. The ends lost 0 bases at V and 7 bases at J; junction bases unmatched: 9. This CDR3 is 15 amino acids long. In germline, CDR1 is LGHNA, CDR2 YSLEER. CDR3 residues: CASSQEPQGMGEQYF. In nucleotides, the CDR3 is TGCGCCAGCAGCCAAGAACCACAGGGGATGGGAGAGCAGTACTTC.

The chain is built from TRBV19 and TRBJ2-7; D is perhaps TRBD1 (7 bases). The germline V gene has CDR1 LNHDA and CDR2 SQIVND (reference sequence). V was shortened by 8 bases and J by 0 bases, with 14 bases between the two germline ends. The CDR3 is made up of 14 amino acids. The CDR3 loop reads CASRQGLSSYEQYF. The CDR3 region has the DNA TGTGCCAGTCGACAGGGACTGAGCTCCTACGAGCAGTACTTC.

J is TRBJ2-1 and V is TRBV5-1; D unclear. The CDR3 has 12 residues. The V gene's germline CDR1 is SGHRS and CDR2 YFSETQ. Trimming pared 0 bases from V and 7 bases from J, leaving 5 bases between. The CDR3 sequence is CASSLALNEQFF. The CDR3 nucleotides are TGCGCCAGCAGCTTGGCCTTAAATGAGCAGTTCTTC.

The chain joins TRBV6-6 to TRBJ1-2, with D perhaps matching TRBD1 (5 bases). Germline lookup yields CDR1 MNHNY and CDR2 SVGAGI (reference sequence). With 7 bases removed from V and 9 bases from J, the gap between germline ends came to 18 bases. There are 13 residues in the CDR3. The CDR3 here is CASKGAVTSCYTF. In DNA form, the CDR3 reads TGTGCCAGCAAAGGGGCAGTCACGAGTTGCTACACCTTC.

This clone was detected only a few times. The chain is built from TRBV27 and TRBJ1-2; no clear D. The CDR3 loop spans 16 amino acids. The V end was cut by 2 bases, the J end by 5 bases, with 18 bases between. Germline V gene sequence: CDR1 MNHEY, CDR2 SMNVEV (reference sequence). In DNA, the CDR3 is TGTGCCAGCAGTTTACTGGTGGTGAGGGAGGAGTATGGCTACACCTTC. Translated, it gives CASSLLVVREEYGYTF.